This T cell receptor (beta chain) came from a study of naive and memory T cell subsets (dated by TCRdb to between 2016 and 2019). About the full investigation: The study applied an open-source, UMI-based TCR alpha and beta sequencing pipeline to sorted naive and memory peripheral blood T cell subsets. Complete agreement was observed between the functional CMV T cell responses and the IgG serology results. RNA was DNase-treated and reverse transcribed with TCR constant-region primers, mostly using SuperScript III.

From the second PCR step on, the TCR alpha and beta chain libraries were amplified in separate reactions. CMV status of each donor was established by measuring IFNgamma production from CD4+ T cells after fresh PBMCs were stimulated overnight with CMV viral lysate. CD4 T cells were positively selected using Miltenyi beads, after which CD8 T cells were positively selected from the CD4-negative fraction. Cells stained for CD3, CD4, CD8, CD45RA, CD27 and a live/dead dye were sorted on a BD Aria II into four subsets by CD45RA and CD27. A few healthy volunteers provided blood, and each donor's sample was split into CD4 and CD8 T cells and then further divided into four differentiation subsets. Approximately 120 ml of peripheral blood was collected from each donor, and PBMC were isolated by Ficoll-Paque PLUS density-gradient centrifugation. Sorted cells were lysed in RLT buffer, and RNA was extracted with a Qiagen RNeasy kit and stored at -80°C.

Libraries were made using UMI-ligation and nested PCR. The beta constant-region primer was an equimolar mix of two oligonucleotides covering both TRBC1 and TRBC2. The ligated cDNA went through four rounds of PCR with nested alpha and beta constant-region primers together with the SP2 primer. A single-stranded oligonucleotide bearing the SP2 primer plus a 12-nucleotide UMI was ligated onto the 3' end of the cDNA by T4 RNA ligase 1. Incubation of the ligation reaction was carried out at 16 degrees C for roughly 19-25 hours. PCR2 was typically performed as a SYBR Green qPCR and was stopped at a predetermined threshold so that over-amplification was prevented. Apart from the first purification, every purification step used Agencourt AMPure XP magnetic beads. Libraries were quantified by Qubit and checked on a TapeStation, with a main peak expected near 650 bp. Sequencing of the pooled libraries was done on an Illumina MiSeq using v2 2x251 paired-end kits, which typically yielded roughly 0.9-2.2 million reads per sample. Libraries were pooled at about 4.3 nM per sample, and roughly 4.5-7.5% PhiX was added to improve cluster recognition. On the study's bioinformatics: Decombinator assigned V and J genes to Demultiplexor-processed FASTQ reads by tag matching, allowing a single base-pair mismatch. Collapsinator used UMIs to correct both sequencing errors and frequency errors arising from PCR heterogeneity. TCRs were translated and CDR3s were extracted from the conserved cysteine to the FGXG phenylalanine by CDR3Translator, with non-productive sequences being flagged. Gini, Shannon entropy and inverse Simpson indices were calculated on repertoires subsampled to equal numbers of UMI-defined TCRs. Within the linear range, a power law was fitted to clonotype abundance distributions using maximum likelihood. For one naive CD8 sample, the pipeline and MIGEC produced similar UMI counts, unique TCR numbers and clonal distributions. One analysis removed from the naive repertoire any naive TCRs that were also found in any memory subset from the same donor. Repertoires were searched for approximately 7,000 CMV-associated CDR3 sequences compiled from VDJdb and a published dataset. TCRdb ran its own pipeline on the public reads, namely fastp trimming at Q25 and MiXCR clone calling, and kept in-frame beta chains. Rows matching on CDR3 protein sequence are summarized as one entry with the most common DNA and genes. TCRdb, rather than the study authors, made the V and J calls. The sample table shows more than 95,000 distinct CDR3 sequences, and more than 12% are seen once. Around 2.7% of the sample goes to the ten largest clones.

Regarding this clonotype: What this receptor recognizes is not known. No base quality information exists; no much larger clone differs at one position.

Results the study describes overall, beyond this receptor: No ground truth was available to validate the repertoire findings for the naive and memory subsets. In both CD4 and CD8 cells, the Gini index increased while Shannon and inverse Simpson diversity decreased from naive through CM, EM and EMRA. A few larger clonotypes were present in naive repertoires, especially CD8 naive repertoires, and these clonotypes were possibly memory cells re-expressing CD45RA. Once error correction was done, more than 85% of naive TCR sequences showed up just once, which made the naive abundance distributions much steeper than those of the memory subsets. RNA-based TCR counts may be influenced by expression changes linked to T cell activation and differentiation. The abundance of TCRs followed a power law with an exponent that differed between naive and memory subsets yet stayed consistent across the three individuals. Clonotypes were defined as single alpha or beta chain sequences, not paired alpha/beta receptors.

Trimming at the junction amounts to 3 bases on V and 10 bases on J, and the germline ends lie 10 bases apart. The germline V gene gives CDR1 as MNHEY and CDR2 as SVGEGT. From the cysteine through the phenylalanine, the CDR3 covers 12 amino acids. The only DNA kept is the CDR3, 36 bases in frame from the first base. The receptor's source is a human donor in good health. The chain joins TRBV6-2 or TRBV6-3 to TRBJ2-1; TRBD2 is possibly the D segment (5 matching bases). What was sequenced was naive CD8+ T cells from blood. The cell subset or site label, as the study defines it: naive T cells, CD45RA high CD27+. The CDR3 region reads CASSYPAAEQFF. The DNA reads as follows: TGTGCCAGCAGTTATCCAGCGGCGGAGCAGTTCTTC.